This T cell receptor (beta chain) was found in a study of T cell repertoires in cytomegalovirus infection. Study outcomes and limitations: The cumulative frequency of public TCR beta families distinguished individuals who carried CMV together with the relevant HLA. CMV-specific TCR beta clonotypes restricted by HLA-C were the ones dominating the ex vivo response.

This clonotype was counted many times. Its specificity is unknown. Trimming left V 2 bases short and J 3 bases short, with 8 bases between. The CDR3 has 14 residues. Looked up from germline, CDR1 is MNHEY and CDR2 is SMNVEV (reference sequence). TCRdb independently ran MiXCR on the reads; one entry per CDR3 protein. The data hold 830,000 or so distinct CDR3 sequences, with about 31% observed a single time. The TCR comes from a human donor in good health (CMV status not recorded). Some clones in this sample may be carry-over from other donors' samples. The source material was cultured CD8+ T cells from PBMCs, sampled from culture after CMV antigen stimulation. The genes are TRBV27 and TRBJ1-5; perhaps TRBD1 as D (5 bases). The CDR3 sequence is CASSLQGNNQPQHF. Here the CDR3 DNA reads TGTGCCAGCAGTTTACAGGGCAACAATCAGCCCCAGCATTTT.